This entry lists 27 T cell receptor beta chains sequenced from one sample in a study of cytomegalovirus exposure and HLA in healthy donors. The primer mix had 60 Vbeta and 13 Jbeta primers. TCRdb's copy holds only in-frame clones and misses some; the assay was immunoSEQ multiplex PCR. The sample has 85,000 to 130,000 clones; 75% are singletons. The sample comprised PBMCs. The receptors were sampled from a male donor in good health and CMV-seropositive.

V usage is TRBV7-6 and J usage is TRBJ2-1; 10 bases are shared with TRBD1. Germline V gene sequence: CDR1 SGHVS, CDR2 FNYEAQ. The V gene end was trimmed by 4 bases and the J gene end by 6 bases; junction bases not matched to a gene: 6. The CDR3 runs to 15 residues. For the CDR3, the DNA is TGTGCCAGCAGCTCCACCGGGACAGGGGTCAATGAGCAGTTCTTC. Translated, it gives CASSSTGTGVNEQFF.

The V gene is TRBV10-2, the J gene TRBJ1-1, with a weak D call TRBD1 (5 bases). V lost 11 bases to trimming and J lost 4 bases, with 11 bases between them. The germline gives CDR1 WSHSY, CDR2 SAAADI. This CDR3 is built from 11 residues. The CDR3 coding sequence is TGCGCCTCCTCGGGGGGCACTGAAGCTTTCTTT. Amino acid sequence: CASSGGTEAFF.

V is TRBV5-4 and J is TRBJ1-4, with TRBD1 matching over 8 bases. The CDR3 contains 14 residues. CDR1 and CDR2 (germline): SGHNT, YYREEE (reference sequence). The V gene end was trimmed by 4 bases and the J gene end by 8 bases; junction bases not matched to a gene: 7. The chain's CDR3 is CASSTETGDEKLFF. Written as DNA, the CDR3 is TGTGCCAGCAGCACAGAGACAGGGGACGAAAAACTGTTTTTT.

The chain couples TRBV14 to TRBJ2-7, with D uncertain. The V end lost 1 base, the J end lost 3 bases, and 10 bases lay between the germline ends. This CDR3 region has 14 residues. Germline lookup yields CDR1 SGHDN and CDR2 FVKESK. CDR3 amino acids: CASSQGWAFYEQYF. In DNA, the CDR3 is TGTGCCAGCAGCCAAGGTTGGGCCTTCTACGAGCAGTACTTC.

The chain carries TRBV21-1 and TRBJ2-3; the tabulated D call, TRBD2, remains unverified against the DNA. TRBV21-1 is a listed pseudogene. The CDR3 covers 17 residues. CDR3 bases: TGTGCCAGCAGCAAAGCCCACCTAGACCGAGACCCAGATACGCAGTATTTT. This translates into CASSKAHLDRDPDTQYF.

V gene TRBV7-2 combines with J gene TRBJ1-4; 7 bases match TRBD1. Germline V lookup: CDR1 SGHTA, CDR2 FQGNSA. The trim removed 5 bases at V and 5 bases at J, leaving 8 bases unmatched. The CDR3 spans 15 residues. The CDR3 coding sequence is TGTGCCAGCAGCCCCTTGGGACAGTGGAATGAAAAACTGTTTTTT. It codes for CASSPLGQWNEKLFF.

The genes are TRBV11-2 and TRBJ1-1, with TRBD1 matching over 7 bases. V shed 5 bases, J shed 4 bases, and the junction held 10 bases outside the gene matches. From germline, CDR1 is SGHAT and CDR2 FQNNGV. CDR3 size: 15 residues. The CDR3 region is CASSLLSTGTTEAFF. CDR3 sequence (DNA): TGTGCCAGCAGCCTCCTATCGACAGGGACCACTGAAGCTTTCTTT.

The chain links TRBV9 to TRBJ2-3, with a weak D call TRBD1 (6 bases). Trimming shortened V by 1 base and J by 3 bases, and 12 bases separated the two germline ends. Germline CDR1 and CDR2: SGDLS and YYNGEE. This CDR3 region has 15 residues. CDR3 nucleotide sequence: TGTGCCAGCAGCGTAAGGCAGGGGATAACAGATACGCAGTATTTT. It codes for CASSVRQGITDTQYF. Full variable domain (rest looked up from reference TRBV9 and TRBJ2-3): DSGVTQTPKHLITATGQRVTLRCSPRSGDLSVYWYQQSLDQGLQFLIQYYNGEERAKGNILERFSAQQFPDLHSELNLSSLELGDSALYFCASSVRQGITDTQYFGPGTRLTVL.

The chain carries TRBV5-6 and TRBJ2-1; tentative D call: TRBD2 (6 bases). Trimming left V 1 base short and J 3 bases short, with 8 bases between. Germline V gives CDR1 SGHDT, CDR2 YYEEEE. The CDR3 is 14 amino acids. The CDR3 spells CASSLMGLYNEQFF. The CDR3, as DNA: TGTGCCAGCAGCTTGATGGGACTCTACAATGAGCAGTTCTTC.

This chain links TRBV7-7 with TRBJ2-3, with D perhaps TRBD1 (6 bases). V was clipped by 1 base and J by 4 bases, with 12 bases between them. There are 15 residues in the CDR3. Per germline, CDR1 SSHAT and CDR2 FNYEAQ (reference sequence). CDR3 loop: CASSLGGSGADTQYF. CDR3 nucleotides: TGTGCCAGCAGCTTAGGGGGGTCAGGGGCAGATACGCAGTATTTT.

The chain employs TRBV30 and TRBJ2-1; maybe TRBD1 (6 bases). The CDR3 length is 12 residues. The V end lost 3 bases, the J end lost 8 bases, and 11 bases lay between the germline ends. Germline CDR1 is GTSNPN and CDR2 is SVGIG (reference sequence). The CDR3 here is CAWRGRGYEQFF. The CDR3 DNA reads as TGTGCCTGGAGAGGAAGGGGGTATGAGCAGTTCTTC.

The chain's CDR3 is CASTLSGGTTDTQYF. The DNA for the CDR3 is TGTGCCAGCACCCTTAGCGGGGGGACCACAGATACGCAGTATTTT. The rearrangement links TRBV7-2 to TRBJ2-3; TRBD2 matches 10 bases. The length of the CDR3 is 15 residues. V dropped 7 bases and J dropped 2; count of bases not matched to a gene: 6. Germline V gene lookup returns CDR1 SGHTA and CDR2 FQGNSA.

J is TRBJ2-7 and V is TRBV30, with 8 bases fitting TRBD1. Germline assignment: CDR1 GTSNPN and CDR2 SVGIG (reference sequence). V trimming: 3 bases; J trimming: 3 bases; junction bases outside the gene matches: 4. The CDR3 covers 13 residues. Here the CDR3 reads CAWRTGANYEQYF. The CDR3 nucleotides are TGTGCCTGGAGGACAGGGGCAAACTACGAGCAGTACTTC.

This clone was recorded only once. The chain combines TRBV4-1 with TRBJ1-1; TRBD1 agrees at 7 bases. The trim removed 3 bases at V and 7 bases at J, leaving 8 bases unmatched. The CDR3 runs to 14 residues. CDR1 and CDR2 from the germline V gene are MGHRA and YSYEKL. CDR3 DNA sequence: TGCGCCAGCAGCCACTTGGGACAGAGAGATGAAGCTTTCTTT. It encodes CASSHLGQRDEAFF.

This chain uses TRBV4-1 with TRBJ1-1; D gene ambiguous. The CDR3 loop spans 15 amino acids. Per the germline V gene, CDR1 is MGHRA and CDR2 is YSYEKL. The V gene lost 0 bases and the J gene lost 4 bases, with 12 bases spanning the gap. The CDR3 loop is CASSQDDRGSTEAFF. The CDR3 nucleotides are TGCGCCAGCAGCCAAGATGACCGGGGTAGCACTGAAGCTTTCTTT.

V gene TRBV5-1 combines with J gene TRBJ1-1; D gene uncertain. The CDR3 consists of 13 residues. Trimming took off 0 bases at V and 6 bases at J, with 9 bases between the two ends. The germline V gene encodes CDR1 SGHRS and CDR2 YFSETQ. The CDR3: CASSLAASAEAFF. The CDR3 nucleotides are TGCGCCAGCAGCTTGGCCGCGTCTGCTGAAGCTTTCTTT.

The chain combines TRBV7-2 with TRBJ1-4; perhaps TRBD1 as D (6 bases). From germline, CDR1 is SGHTA and CDR2 FQGNSA. The CDR3 loop spans 12 amino acids. V gave up 10 bases and J gave up 8 bases, with 14 bases separating them. The CDR3 nucleotides are TGTGCCACGAGGACAGATTCCGAAAAACTGTTTTTT. Its translation: CATRTDSEKLFF. The full variable domain, rest sourced from reference TRBV7-2 and TRBJ1-4, is GAGVSQSPSNKVTEKGKDVELRCDPISGHTALYWYRQSLGQGLEFLIYFQGNSAPDKSGLPSDRFSAERTGGSVSTLTIQRTQQEDSAVYLCATRTDSEKLFFGSGTQLSVL.

The chain uses TRBV9 and TRBJ1-1, with D tentatively TRBD1 (6 bases). Germline loops: CDR1 SGDLS, CDR2 YYNGEE. This CDR3 has 17 amino acids. Trimming shortened V by 0 bases and J by 0 bases, and 15 bases separated the two germline ends. CDR3 amino acids: CASSVEGGAGVNTEAFF. In DNA form, the CDR3 reads TGTGCCAGCAGCGTAGAAGGGGGGGCAGGGGTGAACACTGAAGCTTTCTTT.

The chain uses TRBV6-1 and TRBJ2-7; TRBD1 agrees at 7 bases. Trimming took 8 bases from V and 6 from J; bases not matched to a gene: 10. Germline values: CDR1 MNHNS, CDR2 SASEGT. The CDR3 totals 13 residues. This CDR3 reads CASRPSGQTEQYF. The CDR3 coding sequence is TGTGCCAGCCGACCCTCGGGACAGACCGAGCAGTACTTC.

This clone was seen at least ten times. The J gene is TRBJ1-4, the V gene TRBV5-1; D gene uncertain. The V and J ends lost 5 bases and 8 bases respectively, with 22 bases between them. Germline CDR1 SGHRS, CDR2 YFSETQ. CDR3 length equals 16 residues. CDR3 DNA sequence: TGCGCCAGCAGTCAAGAACCCGGCCGGAGTGGGGAAAAACTGTTTTTT. As protein: CASSQEPGRSGEKLFF. Variable domain in full (rest from reference TRBV5-1 and TRBJ1-4): KAGVTQTPRYLIKTRGQQVTLSCSPISGHRSVSWYQQTPGQGLQFLFEYFSETQRNKGNFPGRFSGRQFSNSRSEMNVSTLELGDSALYLCASSQEPGRSGEKLFFGSGTQLSVL.

V is TRBV27 and J is TRBJ1-2; 8 positions match TRBD1. After removal of 6 bases from V and 3 bases from J, the junction contained 6 bases not matched to a gene. The CDR3 covers 14 residues. The germline gives CDR1 MNHEY, CDR2 SMNVEV (reference sequence). CDR3 loop: CASRPTGDDYGYTF. The CDR3 bases are TGTGCCAGCAGACCGACAGGGGATGACTATGGCTACACCTTC.

The DNA of the CDR3 is TGTGCCAGCAGTAAGACTAGAGATGAGCAGTTCTTC. As protein: CASSKTRDEQFF. The rearrangement joins TRBV2 to TRBJ2-1, with D perhaps matching TRBD2 (6 bases). Per the germline V gene, CDR1 is SNHLY and CDR2 is FYNNEI. CDR3 size: 12 residues. The V gene lost 5 bases and the J gene lost 8 bases, with 10 bases spanning the gap.

This chain joins TRBV14 and TRBJ2-2, with a possible D match to TRBD2 (5 bases). V was clipped by 4 bases and J by 4 bases, with 13 bases between them. The germline CDR1 and CDR2 sequences are SGHDN and FVKESK. The CDR3 extends over 15 amino acids. In DNA form, the CDR3 reads TGTGCCAGCAGCCGGTGGCTAGCTGGCACCGGGGAGCTGTTTTTT. Amino acid sequence: CASSRWLAGTGELFF.

The V call is TRBV4-3, the J call TRBJ2-5; 8 bases are shared with TRBD2. J lost 2 bases, V lost 0 bases, and 8 bases had no gene match. The CDR3 length is 17 residues. Looked up from germline, CDR1 is LGHNA and CDR2 is YSLEER. The CDR3, as DNA: TGCGCCAGCAGCCAAGAAGGCAGCGGGGGAGGTCAAGAGACCCAGTACTTC. Residues: CASSQEGSGGGQETQYF.

J is TRBJ1-1 and V is TRBV30; 8 bases are a match to TRBD1. Germline-derived CDR1 and CDR2 are GTSNPN and SVGIG (reference sequence). The V and J ends lost 2 bases and 1 base, in that order; junction bases with no gene match: 6. The CDR3 is 15 amino acids. CDR3 region: CAWSPRTGRNTEAFF. The CDR3, as DNA: TGTGCCTGGAGTCCCCGGACAGGGAGGAACACTGAAGCTTTCTTT.

This clone was counted between two and nine times. V is TRBV6-1 and J is TRBJ2-2; possibly TRBD2 for D (7 bases). This CDR3 spans 15 amino acids. Germline-derived CDR1 and CDR2 are MNHNS and SASEGT. The germline V and J ends were trimmed by 7 bases and 2 bases, with 14 bases remaining between them. In DNA, the CDR3 is TGTGCCAGCACGTCGGGGGGCCTAAACACCGGGGAGCTGTTTTTT. It translates to CASTSGGLNTGELFF.

The chain couples TRBV29-1 to TRBJ2-5, with D tentatively TRBD2 (6 bases). The CDR3 is made up of 13 amino acids. Trimming stripped 3 bases from V and 5 bases from J, with 13 bases between. In germline, CDR1 is SQVTM, CDR2 ANQGSEA. The CDR3, as DNA: TGCAGCGTTGATGAGGGACTTCGGGAGACCCAGTACTTC. Its protein is CSVDEGLRETQYF.